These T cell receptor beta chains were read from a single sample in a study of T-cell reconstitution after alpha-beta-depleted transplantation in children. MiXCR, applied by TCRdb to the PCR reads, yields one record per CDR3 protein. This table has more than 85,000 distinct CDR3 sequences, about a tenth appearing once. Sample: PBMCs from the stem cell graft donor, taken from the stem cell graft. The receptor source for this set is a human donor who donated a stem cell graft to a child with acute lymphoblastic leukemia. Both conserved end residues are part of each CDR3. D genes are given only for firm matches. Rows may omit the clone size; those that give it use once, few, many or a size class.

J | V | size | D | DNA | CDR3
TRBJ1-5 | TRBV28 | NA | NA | TGTGCCAGCAGTTCTACCGGGATTCTAGAGCCCCAGCATTTT | CASSSTGILEPQHF
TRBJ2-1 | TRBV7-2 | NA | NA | TGTGCCAGCAGCTTAGGAACGGCGGCAGATAATGAGCAGTTCTTC | CASSLGTAADNEQFF
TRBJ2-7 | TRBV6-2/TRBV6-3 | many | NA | TGTGCCAGCAGTTATCCCCCCGGGAGATCTTCCTACGAGCAGTACTTC | CASSYPPGRSSYEQYF
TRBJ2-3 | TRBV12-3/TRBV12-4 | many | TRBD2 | TGTGCCAGCACCGACAGCGGGGGCGGGGATACGCAGTATTTT | CASTDSGGGDTQYF
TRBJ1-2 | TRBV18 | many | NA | TGTGCCAGCTCACCAAAGTCGGGGCTCTATGGCTACACCTTC | CASSPKSGLYGYTF
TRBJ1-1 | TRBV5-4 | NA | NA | TGTGCCAGCAGCTTGGGGCAGACGACGAGCGAAGCTTTCTTT | CASSLGQTTSEAFF
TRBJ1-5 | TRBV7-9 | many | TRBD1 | TGTGCCAGCAGCTCAACCCAGGGGGGTAGTAGTCAGCCCCAGCATTTT | CASSSTQGGSSQPQHF
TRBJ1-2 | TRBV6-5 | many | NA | TGTGCCAGCAGTCAAAGACAGTCCCCTGGCTACACCTTC | CASSQRQSPGYTF
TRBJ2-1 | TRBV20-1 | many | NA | TGCAGTGCTAGGCCCTCGGGGGCGGGAGATTGGAATGAGCAGTTCTTC | CSARPSGAGDWNEQFF
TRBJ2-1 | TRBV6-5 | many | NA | TGTGCCAGCAGTGGAGGGGGTGGGCAGTTCTTC | CASSGGGGQFF
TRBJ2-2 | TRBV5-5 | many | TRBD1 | TGTGCCAGCAGCTCGGGACAGGGGAATACCGGGGAGCTGTTTTTT | CASSSGQGNTGELFF
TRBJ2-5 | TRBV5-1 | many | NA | TGCGCCAGCAGCCCCACAGGGTCGGAGACCCAGTACTTC | CASSPTGSETQYF
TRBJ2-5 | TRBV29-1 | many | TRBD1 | TGCAGCGTTGTTACAGGGGCACAAGAGACCCAGTACTTC | CSVVTGAQETQYF
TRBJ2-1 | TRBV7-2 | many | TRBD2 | TGTGCCAGCAGCTTAGTCCTAGCGGGGATCTACAATGAGCAGTTCTTC | CASSLVLAGIYNEQFF
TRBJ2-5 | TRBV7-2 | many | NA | TGTGCCAGCAGCTACACAGGGTTGGAGACCCAGTACTTC | CASSYTGLETQYF
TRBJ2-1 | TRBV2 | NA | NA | TGTGCCAGCAGTGAAGTGGGTAGCAACGAACAATCCTACAATGAGCAGTTCTTC | CASSEVGSNEQSYNEQFF
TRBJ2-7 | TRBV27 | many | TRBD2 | TGTGCCAGCAGGCCGGGACTAGCGATCCCCTACGAGCAGTACTTC | CASRPGLAIPYEQYF
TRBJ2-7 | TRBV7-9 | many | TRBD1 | TGTGCCAGCAGCTTCTCGACAGGGGCCGCCTACGAGCAGTACTTC | CASSFSTGAAYEQYF
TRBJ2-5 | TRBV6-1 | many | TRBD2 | TGTGCCAGCAGGACGGGACTAGCGGCTCAAGAGACCCAGTACTTC | CASRTGLAAQETQYF
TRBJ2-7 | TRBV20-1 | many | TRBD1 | TGCAGTGCTCCGACAGGGTATTCCTACGAGCAGTACTTC | CSAPTGYSYEQYF
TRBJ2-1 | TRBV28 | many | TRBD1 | TGTGCCAGCAGCACATCCGGGACAGACACCTACAATGAGCAGTTCTTC | CASSTSGTDTYNEQFF
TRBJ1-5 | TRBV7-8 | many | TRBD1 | TGTGCCAGCAGCACTGGGACAGGGGGCTACAATCAGCCCCAGCATTTT | CASSTGTGGYNQPQHF
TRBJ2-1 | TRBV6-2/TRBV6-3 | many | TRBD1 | TGTGCCAGCAGCCGGGACAGGGGGCGCATGAATGAGCAGTTCTTC | CASSRDRGRMNEQFF
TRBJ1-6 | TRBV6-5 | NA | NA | TGTGCCAGCAGTTACGAGGACGGTCCTAATTCACCCCTCCACTTT | CASSYEDGPNSPLHF
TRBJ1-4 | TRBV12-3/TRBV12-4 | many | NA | TGTGCCAGCAGTTTAGATTACATACCTCTATCTGAAAAACTGTTTTTT | CASSLDYIPLSEKLFF
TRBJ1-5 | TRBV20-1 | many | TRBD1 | TGCAGTGCTCAGACAGGGGACAATCAGCCCCAGCATTTT | CSAQTGDNQPQHF
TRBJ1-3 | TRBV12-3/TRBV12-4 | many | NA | TGTGCCAGCAGTCCCAAGCAAGGAAACACCATATATTTT | CASSPKQGNTIYF
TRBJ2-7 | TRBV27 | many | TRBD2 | TGTGCCAGCAGTTTCCAGCGGGGACCCTACGAGCAGTACTTC | CASSFQRGPYEQYF
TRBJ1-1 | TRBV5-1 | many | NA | TGCGCCAGCAGCAGTGGGACGGGGAACACTGAAGCTTTCTTT | CASSSGTGNTEAFF
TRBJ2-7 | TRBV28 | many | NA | TGTGCCAGCAGTTTATCTCCTTATGGACTGGGAGGGGGCTACGAGCAGTACTTC | CASSLSPYGLGGGYEQYF